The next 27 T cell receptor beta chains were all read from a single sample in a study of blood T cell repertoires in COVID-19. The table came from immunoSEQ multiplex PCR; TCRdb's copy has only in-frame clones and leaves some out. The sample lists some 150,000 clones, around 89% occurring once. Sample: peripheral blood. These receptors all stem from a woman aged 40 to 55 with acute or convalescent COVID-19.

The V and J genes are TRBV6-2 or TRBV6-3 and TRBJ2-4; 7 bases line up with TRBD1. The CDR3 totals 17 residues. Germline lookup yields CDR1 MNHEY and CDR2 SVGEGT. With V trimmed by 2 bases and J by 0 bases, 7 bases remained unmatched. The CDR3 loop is CASSYGQGVLAKNIQYF. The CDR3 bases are TGTGCCAGCAGTTACGGTCAGGGGGTTCTAGCCAAAAACATTCAGTACTTC.

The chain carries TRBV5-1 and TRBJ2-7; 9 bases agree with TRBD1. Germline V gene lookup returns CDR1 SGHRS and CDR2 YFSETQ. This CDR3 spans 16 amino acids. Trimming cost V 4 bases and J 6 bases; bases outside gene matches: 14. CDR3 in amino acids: CASSVYPGQGKVEQYF. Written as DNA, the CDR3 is TGCGCCAGCAGCGTATATCCGGGACAGGGAAAGGTCGAGCAGTACTTC.

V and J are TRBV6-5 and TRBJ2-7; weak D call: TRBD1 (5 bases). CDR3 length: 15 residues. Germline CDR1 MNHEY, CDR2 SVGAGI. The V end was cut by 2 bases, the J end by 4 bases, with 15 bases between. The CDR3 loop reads CASSYTGQTEYEQYF. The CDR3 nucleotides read TGTGCCAGCAGTTACACAGGACAAACGGAGTACGAGCAGTACTTC.

DNA of the CDR3: TGTGCCAGCAGCGTAGGGACACTGGCTAACAATGAGCAGTTCTTC. It translates to CASSVGTLANNEQFF. The chain carries TRBV9 and TRBJ2-1; D is possibly TRBD1 (5 bases). The CDR3 runs 15 residues. Looked up from germline, CDR1 is SGDLS and CDR2 is YYNGEE. V gave up 0 bases and J gave up 5 bases, with 12 bases separating them.

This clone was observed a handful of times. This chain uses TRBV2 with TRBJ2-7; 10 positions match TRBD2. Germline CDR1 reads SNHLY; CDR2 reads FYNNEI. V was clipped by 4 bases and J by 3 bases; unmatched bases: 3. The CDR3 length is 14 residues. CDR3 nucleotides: TGTGCCAGCAGTGGGACTAGCGGTAACTACGAGCAGTACTTC. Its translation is CASSGTSGNYEQYF.

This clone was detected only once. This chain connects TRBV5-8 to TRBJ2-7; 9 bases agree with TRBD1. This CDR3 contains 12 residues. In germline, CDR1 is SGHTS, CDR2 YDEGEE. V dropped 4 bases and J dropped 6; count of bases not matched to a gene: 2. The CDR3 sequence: CASSKTGGEQYF. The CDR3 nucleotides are TGTGCCAGCAGCAAGACAGGGGGCGAGCAGTACTTC.

The CDR3 sequence: CASSYRGSKNIQYF. The CDR3 DNA follows: TGTGCCAGCAGTTATCGGGGGTCCAAAAACATTCAGTACTTC. The V gene is TRBV6-5, the J gene TRBJ2-4; TRBD2 might be the D (6 bases). Between the trimmed V and J ends, which lost 3 bases and 2 bases, there was a span of 8 bases. Germline V gene sequence: CDR1 MNHEY, CDR2 SVGAGI. The CDR3 runs 14 residues.

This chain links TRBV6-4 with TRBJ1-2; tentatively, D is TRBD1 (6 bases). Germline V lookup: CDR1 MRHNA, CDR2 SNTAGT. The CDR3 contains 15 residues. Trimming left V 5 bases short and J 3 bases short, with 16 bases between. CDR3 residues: CASSLGGDSDYGYTF. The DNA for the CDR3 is TGTGCCAGCAGTTTAGGGGGGGATTCAGACTATGGCTACACCTTC.

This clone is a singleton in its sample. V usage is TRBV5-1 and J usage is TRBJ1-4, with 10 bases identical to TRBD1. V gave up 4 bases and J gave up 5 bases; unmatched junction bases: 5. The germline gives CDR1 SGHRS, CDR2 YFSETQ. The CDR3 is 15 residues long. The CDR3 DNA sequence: TGCGCCAGCAGCCATGGACAGGGGGAAAATGAAAAACTGTTTTTT. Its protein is CASSHGQGENEKLFF.

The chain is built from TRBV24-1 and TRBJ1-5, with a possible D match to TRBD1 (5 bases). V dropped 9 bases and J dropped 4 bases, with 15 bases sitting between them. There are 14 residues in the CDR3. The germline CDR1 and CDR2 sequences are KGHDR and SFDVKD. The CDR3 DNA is TGTGCCACCCAACAGAAACAGGAGAATCAGCCCCAGCATTTT. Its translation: CATQQKQENQPQHF.

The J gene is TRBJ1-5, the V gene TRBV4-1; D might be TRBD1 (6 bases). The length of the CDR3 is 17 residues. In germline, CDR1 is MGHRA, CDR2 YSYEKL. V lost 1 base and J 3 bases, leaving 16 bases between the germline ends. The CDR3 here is CASSQGAWGRVNQPQHF. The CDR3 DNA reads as TGCGCCAGCAGCCAAGGAGCGTGGGGGCGGGTCAATCAGCCCCAGCATTTT.

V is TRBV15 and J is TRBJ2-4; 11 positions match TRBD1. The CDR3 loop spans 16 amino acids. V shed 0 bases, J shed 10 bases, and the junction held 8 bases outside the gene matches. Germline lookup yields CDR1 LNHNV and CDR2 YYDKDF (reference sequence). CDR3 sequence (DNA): TGTGCCACCAGCAGAGAACGAGGACAGGGGGCTGGGATTCAGTACTTC. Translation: CATSRERGQGAGIQYF.

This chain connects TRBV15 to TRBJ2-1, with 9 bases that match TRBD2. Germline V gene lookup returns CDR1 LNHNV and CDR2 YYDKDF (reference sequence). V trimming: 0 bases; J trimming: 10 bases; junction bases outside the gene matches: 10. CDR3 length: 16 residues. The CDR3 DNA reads TGTGCCACCAGCAGAGATGGGGGGACTAGCAGACGGGAGCAGTTCTTC. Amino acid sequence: CATSRDGGTSRREQFF.

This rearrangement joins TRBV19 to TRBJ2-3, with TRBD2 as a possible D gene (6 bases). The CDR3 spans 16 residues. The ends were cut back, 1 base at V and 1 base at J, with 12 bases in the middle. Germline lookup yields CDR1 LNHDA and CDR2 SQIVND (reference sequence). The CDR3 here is CASSIVVRLGTDTQYF. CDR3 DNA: TGTGCCAGTAGTATAGTGGTTAGACTAGGCACAGATACGCAGTATTTT.

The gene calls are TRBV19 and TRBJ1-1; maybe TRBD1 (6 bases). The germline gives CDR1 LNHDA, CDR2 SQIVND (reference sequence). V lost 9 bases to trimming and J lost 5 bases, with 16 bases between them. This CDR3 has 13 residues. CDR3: CASLQGQWTEAFF. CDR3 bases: TGTGCCAGCCTTCAGGGGCAGTGGACTGAAGCTTTCTTT.

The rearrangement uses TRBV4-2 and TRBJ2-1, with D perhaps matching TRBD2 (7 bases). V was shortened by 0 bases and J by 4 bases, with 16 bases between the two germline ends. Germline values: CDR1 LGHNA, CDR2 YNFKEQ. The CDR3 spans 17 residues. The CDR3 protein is CASSQDVGGRAYNEQFF. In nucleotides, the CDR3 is TGTGCCAGCAGCCAAGATGTGGGGGGGCGGGCTTACAATGAGCAGTTCTTC.

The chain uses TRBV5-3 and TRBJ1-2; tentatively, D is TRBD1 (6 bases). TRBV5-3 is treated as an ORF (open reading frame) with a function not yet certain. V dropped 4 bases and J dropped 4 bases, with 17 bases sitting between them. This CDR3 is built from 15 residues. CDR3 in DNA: TGTGCCAGAAGCCCGCCGGACAGAAACCCCTATGGCTACACCTTC. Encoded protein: CARSPPDRNPYGYTF.

CDR3 in DNA: TGTGCCTGGAGTTACAGGGGGTTAGAAGCTTTCTTT. It yields the protein CAWSYRGLEAFF. The chain carries TRBV30 and TRBJ1-1, with 8 bases identical to TRBD1. In germline, CDR1 is GTSNPN, CDR2 SVGIG (reference sequence). This CDR3 has 12 residues. V dropped 2 bases and J dropped 8; count of bases not matched to a gene: 4.

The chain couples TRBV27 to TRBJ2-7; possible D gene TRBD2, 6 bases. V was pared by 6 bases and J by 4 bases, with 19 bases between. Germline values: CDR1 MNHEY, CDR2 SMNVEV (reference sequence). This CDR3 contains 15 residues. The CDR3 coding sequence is TGTGCCAGCAGCCAGGAAGGAGCGGGCCCTTACGAGCAGTACTTC. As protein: CASSQEGAGPYEQYF.

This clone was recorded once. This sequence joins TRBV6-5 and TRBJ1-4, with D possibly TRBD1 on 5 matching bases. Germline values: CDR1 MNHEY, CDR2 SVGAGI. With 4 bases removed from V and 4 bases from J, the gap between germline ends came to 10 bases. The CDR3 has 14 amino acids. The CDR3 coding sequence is TGTGCCAGCAGTTTTGGGGCGATTAATGAAAAACTGTTTTTT. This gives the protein CASSFGAINEKLFF.

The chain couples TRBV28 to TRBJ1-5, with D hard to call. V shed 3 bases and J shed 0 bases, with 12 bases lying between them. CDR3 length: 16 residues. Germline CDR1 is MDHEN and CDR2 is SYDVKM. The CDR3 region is CASSFITASSNQPQHF. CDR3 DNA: TGTGCCAGCAGTTTTATCACAGCCTCTAGCAATCAGCCCCAGCATTTT.

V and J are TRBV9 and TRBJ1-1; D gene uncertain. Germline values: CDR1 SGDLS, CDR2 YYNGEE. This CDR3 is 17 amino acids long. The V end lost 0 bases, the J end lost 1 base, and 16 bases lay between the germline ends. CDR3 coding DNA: TGTGCCAGCAGCGTAGGATCCGTAGGAGGAAAGAACACTGAAGCTTTCTTT. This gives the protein CASSVGSVGGKNTEAFF.

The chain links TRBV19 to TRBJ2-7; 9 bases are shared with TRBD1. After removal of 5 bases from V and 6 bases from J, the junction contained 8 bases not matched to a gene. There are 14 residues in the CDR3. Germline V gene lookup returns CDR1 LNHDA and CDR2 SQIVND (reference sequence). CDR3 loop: CASSVTGTGTEQYF. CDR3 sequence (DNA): TGTGCCAGTAGTGTGACCGGGACAGGGACCGAGCAGTACTTC. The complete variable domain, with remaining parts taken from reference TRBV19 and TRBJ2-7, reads DGGITQSPKYLFRKEGQNVTLSCEQNLNHDAMYWYRQDPGQGLRLIYYSQIVNDFQKGDIAEGYSVSREKKESFPLTVTSAQKNPTAFYLCASSVTGTGTEQYFGPGTRLTVT.

The CDR3, as DNA: TGTGCCAGCAGTGGACAGGGGCGCGAGCAGTTCTTC. It yields the protein CASSGQGREQFF. The chain is built from TRBV12-3 or TRBV12-4 and TRBJ2-1, with 9 bases aligning to TRBD1. V shed 5 bases and J 10 bases; nucleotides not matched to a gene: 3. This CDR3 is built from 12 residues.

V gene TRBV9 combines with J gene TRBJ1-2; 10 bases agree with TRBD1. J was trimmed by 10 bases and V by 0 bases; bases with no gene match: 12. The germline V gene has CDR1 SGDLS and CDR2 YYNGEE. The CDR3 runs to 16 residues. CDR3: CASSVDVRGQGSDYTF. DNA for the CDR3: TGTGCCAGCAGCGTAGACGTAAGGGGACAGGGGAGTGACTACACCTTC.

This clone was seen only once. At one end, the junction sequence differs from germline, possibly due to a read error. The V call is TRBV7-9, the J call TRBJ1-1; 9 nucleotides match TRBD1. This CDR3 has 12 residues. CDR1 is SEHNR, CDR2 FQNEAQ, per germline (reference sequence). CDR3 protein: CASSRTGASSYF. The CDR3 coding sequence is TGTGCCAGCAGCCGGACAGGGGCCTCGAGTTACTTT. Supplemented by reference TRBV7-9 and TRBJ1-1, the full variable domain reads DTGVSQNPRHKITKRGQNVTFRCDPISEHNRLYWYRQTLGQGPEFLTYFQNEAQLEKSRLLSDRFSAERPKGSFSTLEIQRTEQGDSAMYLCASSRTGASSYFGQGTRLTVV.

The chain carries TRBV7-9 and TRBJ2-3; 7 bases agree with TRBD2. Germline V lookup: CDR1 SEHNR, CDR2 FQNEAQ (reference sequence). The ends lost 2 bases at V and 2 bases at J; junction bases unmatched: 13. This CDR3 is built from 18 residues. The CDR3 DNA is TGTGCCAGCAGCTTAAGTGAACTAGCGAAAAAAAACACAGATACGCAGTATTTT. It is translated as CASSLSELAKKNTDTQYF.